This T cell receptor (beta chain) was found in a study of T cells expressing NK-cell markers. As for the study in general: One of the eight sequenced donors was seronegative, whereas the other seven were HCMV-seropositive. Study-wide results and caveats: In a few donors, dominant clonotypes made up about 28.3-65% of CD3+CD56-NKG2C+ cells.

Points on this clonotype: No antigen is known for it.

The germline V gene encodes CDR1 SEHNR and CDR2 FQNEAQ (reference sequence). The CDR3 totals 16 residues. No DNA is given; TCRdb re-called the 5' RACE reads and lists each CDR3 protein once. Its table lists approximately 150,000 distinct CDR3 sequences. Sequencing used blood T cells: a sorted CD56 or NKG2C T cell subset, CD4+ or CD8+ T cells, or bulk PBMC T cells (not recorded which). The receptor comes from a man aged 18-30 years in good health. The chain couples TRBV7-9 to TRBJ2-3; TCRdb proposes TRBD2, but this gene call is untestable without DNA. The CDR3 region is CASSLAPGLSTDTQYF.